These 23 T cell receptor beta chains were all obtained from the same sample, sequenced in a study of follicular helper T cells after annual influenza vaccination. Using immunoSEQ multiplex PCR, the repertoire was profiled, and TCRdb retains in-frame clones only, with some absent. The sample consists of about 11,000 clones, 65% to 80% of them appearing once. The sequencing used CXCR5- memory CD4+ T cells sorted from blood, collected 6 weeks after influenza vaccination. These receptors all stem from an adult who received the influenza vaccine.

This chain joins TRBV6-1 and TRBJ2-1; possibly TRBD1 for D (5 bases). This CDR3 has 13 residues. Germline V gene sequence: CDR1 MNHNS, CDR2 SASEGT. V was shortened by 6 bases and J by 4 bases, with 10 bases between the two germline ends. CDR3 bases: TGTGCCAGCAGCGACAGACAGTACAATGAGCAGTTCTTC. Amino acids: CASSDRQYNEQFF.

The chain couples TRBV19 to TRBJ2-7; 7 nucleotides agree with TRBD2. The CDR3 loop spans 16 amino acids. V lost 6 bases to trimming and J lost 0 bases; unmatched junction nucleotides: 11. The germline gives CDR1 LNHDA, CDR2 SQIVND (reference sequence). The chain's CDR3 is CASSIRLAEVSYEQYF. In DNA form, the CDR3 reads TGTGCCAGTAGCATCCGACTAGCTGAAGTCTCCTACGAGCAGTACTTC. Combining the CDR3 with reference TRBV19 and TRBJ2-7 gives the whole variable domain DGGITQSPKYLFRKEGQNVTLSCEQNLNHDAMYWYRQDPGQGLRLIYYSQIVNDFQKGDIAEGYSVSREKKESFPLTVTSAQKNPTAFYLCASSIRLAEVSYEQYFGPGTRLTVT.

This sequence joins TRBV18 and TRBJ2-1, with D possibly called TRBD1 or TRBD2 (5 bases each). From germline, CDR1 is KGHSH and CDR2 LQKENI. The CDR3 runs 15 residues. The V end lost 3 bases, the J end lost 7 bases, and 16 bases lay between the germline ends. The CDR3: CASSPLGTGWNEQFF. The CDR3 DNA reads as TGTGCCAGCTCACCTCTTGGGACGGGGTGGAATGAGCAGTTCTTC.

J is TRBJ1-1 and V is TRBV19; D uncertain. The CDR3 covers 13 residues. CDR1 is LNHDA, CDR2 SQIVND, per germline (reference sequence). V lost 1 base to trimming and J lost 0 bases, with 3 bases between them. The CDR3, as DNA: TGTGCCAGTAGTATAGTCCTGAACACTGAAGCTTTCTTT. Translated, it gives CASSIVLNTEAFF.

V usage is TRBV2 and J usage is TRBJ1-1; D is possibly TRBD1 (5 bases). The CDR3 spans 12 residues. V was clipped by 4 bases and J by 11 bases, with 14 bases between them. Germline assignment: CDR1 SNHLY and CDR2 FYNNEI. In nucleotides, the CDR3 is TGTGCCAGCAGTGCGGGGGGTCTCTGGGCTTTCTTT. Translated, it gives CASSAGGLWAFF.

The rearrangement links TRBV6-6 to TRBJ2-7; 7 bases are shared with TRBD1. The CDR3 consists of 14 residues. The germline V gene has CDR1 MNHNY and CDR2 SVGAGI (reference sequence). V was clipped by 4 bases and J by 4 bases; unmatched bases: 7. The CDR3 loop is CASSFHRDRYEQYF. The CDR3 DNA reads TGTGCCAGCAGTTTCCACCGGGACAGATACGAGCAGTACTTC.

V and J are TRBV7-2 and TRBJ1-1; D unclear. The CDR3 has 14 residues. Germline V CDR1 and CDR2: SGHTA, FQGNSA. V shed 3 bases and J shed 5 bases, with 13 bases lying between them. In nucleotides, the CDR3 is TGTGCCAGCAGCTTTAGAGTCGGAGGGACTGAAGCTTTCTTT. Translation: CASSFRVGGTEAFF.

The chain joins TRBV27 to TRBJ2-3, with D possibly being TRBD1 (7 bases). Per germline, CDR1 MNHEY and CDR2 SMNVEV (reference sequence). CDR3 length: 17 residues. V was pared by 7 bases and J by 0 bases, with 20 bases between. For the CDR3, the DNA is TGTGCCAGCACCCCCCTTGGCAGGGGGACTAGCACAGATACGCAGTATTTT. Its protein product is CASTPLGRGTSTDTQYF.

The chain joins TRBV14 to TRBJ1-2; D call uncertain. This CDR3 spans 15 amino acids. CDR1 and CDR2 (germline): SGHDN, FVKESK. Trimming shortened V by 0 bases and J by 2 bases, and 10 bases separated the two germline ends. The CDR3 DNA is TGTGCCAGCAGCCAAGATTGGGCGGTGAACTATGGCTACACCTTC. It specifies CASSQDWAVNYGYTF.

About this clone itself: The sample contains more than one DNA sequence encoding this CDR3. This sequence joins TRBV29-1 and TRBJ1-5; D remains unclear. Trimming removed 8 bases at V and 10 bases at J, with 12 bases between. The CDR3 contains 10 residues. Per the germline V gene, CDR1 is SQVTM and CDR2 is ANQGSEA. CDR3 bases: TGCAGCCCCGAGCCCCAACCCCAGCATTTT. Protein sequence: CSPEPQPQHF. Full variable domain (remainder filled in from reference TRBV29-1 and TRBJ1-5): SAVISQKPSRDICQRGTSLTIQCQVDSQVTMMFWYRQQPGQSLTLIATANQGSEATYESGFVIDKFPISRPNLTFSTLTVSNMSPEDSSIYLCSPEPQPQHFGDGTRLSIL.

This clone was observed once. The rearrangement joins TRBV6-5 to TRBJ1-4, with D perhaps TRBD1 (5 bases). This CDR3 has 14 residues. V was clipped by 2 bases and J by 6 bases, with 10 bases between them. The V gene's germline CDR1 is MNHEY and CDR2 SVGAGI. CDR3 protein: CASSYVQGDEKLFF. The DNA for the CDR3 is TGTGCCAGCAGTTACGTCCAGGGAGATGAAAAACTGTTTTTT.

Turning to this clone: The identical CDR3 is also encoded by other nucleotide sequences in the sample. The J gene is TRBJ1-6, the V gene TRBV19; a weak D match, TRBD1 (5 bases). The germline V gene encodes CDR1 LNHDA and CDR2 SQIVND (reference sequence). Trimming left V 9 bases short and J 8 bases short, with 20 bases between. The CDR3 consists of 15 residues. This CDR3 reads CASRSSGGFDSPLHF. CDR3 DNA sequence: TGTGCCAGCCGCTCGTCCGGGGGGTTCGATTCACCCCTCCACTTT.

The genes are TRBV7-9 and TRBJ1-6; weak D call: TRBD1 (5 bases). Trimming took 2 bases from V and 7 from J, leaving 15 bases between them. This CDR3 is 16 amino acids long. Germline loops: CDR1 SEHNR, CDR2 FQNEAQ (reference sequence). CDR3 protein: CASSLQTGRRNSPLHF. The CDR3 nucleotides read TGTGCCAGCAGCTTACAAACGGGACGGAGAAATTCACCCCTCCACTTT.

V gene TRBV7-3 combines with J gene TRBJ2-7; D possibly matches TRBD1 or TRBD2 (6 bases each). Trimming cost V 2 bases and J 5 bases, with 10 bases left between them. This CDR3 spans 13 amino acids. Germline V CDR1 and CDR2: SGHTA, FQGTGA. The CDR3 spells CASSLRGQDEQYF. The CDR3 DNA reads as TGTGCCAGCAGCTTACGGGGGCAGGACGAGCAGTACTTC. Combining the CDR3 with reference TRBV7-3 and TRBJ2-7 gives the whole variable domain GAGVSQTPSNKVTEKGKYVELRCDPISGHTALYWYRQSLGQGPEFLIYFQGTGAADDSGLPNDRFFAVRPEGSVSTLKIQRTERGDSAVYLCASSLRGQDEQYFGPGTRLTVT.

This clone was observed a few times. The chain recombines TRBV5-1 with TRBJ2-2; D might be TRBD2 (5 bases). CDR3 size: 13 residues. Germline V gives CDR1 SGHRS, CDR2 YFSETQ. V lost 6 bases to trimming and J lost 5 bases, with 11 bases between them. CDR3: CASTIEGTGELFF. CDR3 DNA sequence: TGCGCCAGCACAATCGAGGGTACCGGGGAGCTGTTTTTT.

In this sample, this clone turned up a few times. The rearrangement joins TRBV5-6 to TRBJ1-5; TRBD1 is a possible D gene (5 bases). Germline V gene lookup returns CDR1 SGHDT and CDR2 YYEEEE. The CDR3 is made up of 13 amino acids. Trimming removed 3 bases from V and 16 bases from J, with 20 bases in between. The DNA of the CDR3 is TGTGCCAGCAGCTGGGGAGGCGACAGCCGGACCCATTTT. Its protein product is CASSWGGDSRTHF.

Written as DNA, the CDR3 is TGCGCCAGCAGCCAAGAACCCCAAAATCAGCCCCAGCATTTT. It translates to CASSQEPQNQPQHF. V is TRBV4-3 and J is TRBJ1-5; the D is unclear. There are 14 residues in the CDR3. The V end was cut by 0 bases, the J end by 4 bases, with 7 bases between. Germline CDR1 reads LGHNA; CDR2 reads YSLEER.

The chain joins TRBV7-9 to TRBJ1-2; 7 bases fit TRBD1. CDR3 length: 14 residues. J gave up 8 bases and V 3 bases, and 9 bases lay outside the gene matches. Per germline, CDR1 SEHNR and CDR2 FQNEAQ (reference sequence). In DNA form, the CDR3 reads TGTGCCAGCAGCTTCGGAGGGGGCGCGTTCGGCTACACCTTC. It codes for CASSFGGGAFGYTF.

This chain links TRBV5-1 with TRBJ1-2, with a possible D match to TRBD1 (6 bases). V gave up 4 bases and J gave up 1 base, with 11 bases separating them. The CDR3 is 14 amino acids. Germline loops: CDR1 SGHRS, CDR2 YFSETQ. CDR3 sequence reads: CASSRTDFNYGYTF. The CDR3 nucleotides are TGCGCCAGCAGCAGGACAGATTTTAACTATGGCTACACCTTC.

The rearrangement links TRBV7-2 to TRBJ1-1, with TRBD1 matching 11 bases. The CDR3 spans 16 residues. V trimming: 4 bases; J trimming: 6 bases; junction bases outside the gene matches: 10. The germline gives CDR1 SGHTA, CDR2 FQGNSA. The CDR3, as DNA: TGTGCCAGCAGCTCGGGACAGGGGGGGAATTGGGCTGAAGCTTTCTTT. Encoded protein: CASSSGQGGNWAEAFF.

This chain joins TRBV5-6 and TRBJ1-2; D is undetermined. Trimming left V 6 bases short and J 8 bases short, with 17 bases between. Germline V gene data show CDR1 as SGHDT and CDR2 as YYEEEE. The CDR3 spans 13 residues. Written as DNA, the CDR3 is TGTGCCAGCACCCTAAGAAGGAATGTCGGCTACACCTTC. Its protein product is CASTLRRNVGYTF.

The chain employs TRBV19 and TRBJ2-1; TRBD1 aligns across 7 bases. Germline lookup yields CDR1 LNHDA and CDR2 SQIVND (reference sequence). The junction had 19 bases not matched to a gene; V was cut back by 6 bases and J by 5 bases. CDR3 length: 18 amino acids. In DNA form, the CDR3 reads TGTGCCAGTAGCATTCGGGCAGGGGGTGGTGACGCCAACAATGAGCAGTTCTTC. Its translation: CASSIRAGGGDANNEQFF.

CDR3 amino acids: CASSSPKGSGETQYF. The DNA of the CDR3 is TGTGCCAGCAGCTCACCTAAAGGTAGCGGGGAGACCCAGTACTTC. The chain has TRBV7-9 and TRBJ2-5; 7 bases fit TRBD2. The CDR3 length is 15 residues. CDR1 and CDR2 from the germline V gene are SEHNR and FQNEAQ (reference sequence). The J segment lost 5 bases and the V segment lost 4 bases, leaving 10 bases of the junction unmatched.